This entry lists 12 T cell receptor beta chains sequenced from one sample in a study of human T cells and chemical hapten exposure. TCRdb re-derived calls from the RACE reads in MiXCR, one entry per CDR3 protein. The table records fewer than 85,000 distinct CDR3 sequences, over 8.5% of them present only once. Time point in this sample: healthy volunteer bleed at 6 weeks. Unfractionated whole blood yielded the extracted total RNA. The material sequenced was whole blood. The receptors here all came from a male donor in good health. Some clones in this sample may be carry-over from other donors' samples.

The DNA of the CDR3 is TGTGCCAGCGCAGGTCTAGCGGCACCATACAATGAGCAGTTCTTC. This encodes CASAGLAAPYNEQFF. The rearrangement joins TRBV19 to TRBJ2-1; 7 positions match TRBD2. V shed 9 bases and J 4 bases; nucleotides not matched to a gene: 12. In germline, CDR1 is LNHDA, CDR2 SQIVND (reference sequence). The length of the CDR3 is 15 residues. The whole variable domain, remainder taken from reference TRBV19 and TRBJ2-1, is DGGITQSPKYLFRKEGQNVTLSCEQNLNHDAMYWYRQDPGQGLRLIYYSQIVNDFQKGDIAEGYSVSREKKESFPLTVTSAQKNPTAFYLCASAGLAAPYNEQFFGPGTRLTVL.

In regard to this clonotype: At one end, the junction sequence differs from germline, possibly due to a read error. This chain connects TRBV5-1 to TRBJ2-3; 9 nucleotides match TRBD2. Germline loops: CDR1 SGHRS, CDR2 YFSETQ. The CDR3 sequence is 11 residues long. In DNA form, the CDR3 reads TGCGCCAGCAGCATCGGGACTAGCAGGAATTTT. It is translated as CASSIGTSRNF. The variable domain in full, with the rest retrieved from reference TRBV5-1 and TRBJ2-3, is KAGVTQTPRYLIKTRGQQVTLSCSPISGHRSVSWYQQTPGQGLQFLFEYFSETQRNKGNFPGRFSGRQFSNSRSEMNVSTLELGDSALYLCASSIGTSRNFGPGTRLTVL.

This clonotype was seen many times. The chain links TRBV6-5 to TRBJ1-5, with D hard to call. Trimming left V 8 bases short and J 2 bases short, with 7 bases between. The CDR3 sequence is 12 residues long. Germline CDR1 and CDR2: MNHEY and SVGAGI. The chain's CDR3 is CASPCCNQPQHF. CDR3 bases: TGTGCCAGCCCCTGCTGCAATCAGCCCCAGCATTTT.

The V call is TRBV29-1, the J call TRBJ1-1, with D maybe TRBD1 (6 bases). Germline values: CDR1 SQVTM, CDR2 ANQGSEA. The CDR3 totals 11 residues. Trimming shortened V by 6 bases and J by 5 bases, and 10 bases separated the two germline ends. The CDR3 protein is CSVGQGTEAFF. CDR3 nucleotide sequence: TGCAGCGTGGGGCAGGGGACTGAAGCTTTCTTT.

This clonotype was found many times. The chain joins TRBV4-1 to TRBJ1-3, with a weak D call TRBD1 (6 bases). Germline loops: CDR1 MGHRA, CDR2 YSYEKL. This CDR3 region has 16 residues. Trimming removed 2 bases from V and 0 bases from J, with 11 bases in between. The CDR3 is CASSQNTGISGNTIYF. CDR3 coding DNA: TGCGCCAGCAGCCAAAATACAGGGATCTCTGGAAACACCATATATTTT.

The gene calls are TRBV5-1 and TRBJ2-2; D might be TRBD2 (5 bases). Germline CDR1 is SGHRS and CDR2 is YFSETQ. The germline V and J ends were trimmed by 4 bases and 3 bases, with 16 bases remaining between them. The length of the CDR3 is 16 residues. The CDR3 region is CASSPRRGDDTGELFF. For the CDR3, the DNA is TGCGCCAGCAGCCCGCGACGGGGAGACGACACCGGGGAGCTGTTTTTT.

This chain joins TRBV12-3 or TRBV12-4 and TRBJ2-1; the D gene is possibly TRBD2 (7 bases). This CDR3 has 14 residues. Trimming left V 6 bases short and J 8 bases short, with 17 bases between. CDR3 bases: TGTGCCAGCAGGCCGGGGGGCGCTTTCTATGAGCAGTTCTTC. It translates to CASRPGGAFYEQFF.

V usage is TRBV6-5 and J usage is TRBJ2-3; 10 positions match TRBD1. Germline values: CDR1 MNHEY, CDR2 SVGAGI. J gave up 4 bases and V 0 bases, and 1 base lay outside the gene matches. CDR3 length: 15 amino acids. The CDR3 spells CASSYSTGGPDTQYF. CDR3 nucleotides: TGTGCCAGCAGTTACTCGACAGGGGGCCCAGATACGCAGTATTTT.

The gene calls are TRBV4-1 and TRBJ2-2; 8 bases match TRBD2. This CDR3 region has 16 residues. Germline assignment: CDR1 MGHRA and CDR2 YSYEKL. Unmatched junction bases numbered 6, after V lost 1 base and J lost 5 bases. CDR3 bases: TGCGCCAGCAGCCAAGTGGCGGGAGGAGGGACCGGGGAGCTGTTTTTT. Its protein product is CASSQVAGGGTGELFF.

This clonotype was counted at least ten times. The CDR3 DNA reads as TGTGCCAGCAGTTACTTCCTACCTCTCTTCTACACCTTC. Its protein is CASSYFLPLFYTF. V and J are TRBV6-2 or TRBV6-3 and TRBJ1-2; D ambiguous. Germline CDR1 reads MNHEY; CDR2 reads SVGEGT. The CDR3 sequence is 13 residues long. The V gene lost 1 base and the J gene lost 10 bases, with 13 bases spanning the gap.

A few counts support this clonotype. The genes are TRBV4-3 and TRBJ1-2, with a weak D call TRBD1 (5 bases). The CDR3 is 16 residues long. V lost 1 base to trimming and J lost 4 bases, with 16 bases between them. The germline gives CDR1 LGHNA, CDR2 YSLEER. The CDR3 DNA reads as TGCGCCAGCAGCCAAGCGGGGCGGCTGGAAGCCTATGGCTACACCTTC. Protein sequence: CASSQAGRLEAYGYTF.

This chain links TRBV7-2 with TRBJ1-1; D uncertain. The CDR3 loop spans 13 amino acids. The V gene lost 4 bases and the J gene lost 7 bases, with 13 bases spanning the gap. Germline assignment: CDR1 SGHTA and CDR2 FQGNSA. CDR3 amino acids: CASSSRGRFEAFF. The DNA of the CDR3 is TGTGCCAGCAGCTCCAGAGGACGGTTTGAAGCTTTCTTT. The variable domain in full, with the rest retrieved from reference TRBV7-2 and TRBJ1-1, is GAGVSQSPSNKVTEKGKDVELRCDPISGHTALYWYRQSLGQGLEFLIYFQGNSAPDKSGLPSDRFSAERTGGSVSTLTIQRTQQEDSAVYLCASSSRGRFEAFFGQGTRLTVV.